Sequencing of this TCR beta chain was carried out in a study of T cell responses to AZD1222 COVID-19 vaccine. The V gene lost 4 bases and the J gene lost 4 bases, with 11 bases spanning the gap. Germline CDR1 and CDR2: LGHDT and YNNKEL (reference sequence). This CDR3 region has 14 residues. Clones were sequenced by immunoSEQ multiplex PCR, and TCRdb holds only the in-frame ones, with some missing. The sample carries fewer than 140,000 clones, less than 95% recorded once. Overall study results and limits: Spike was spanned by vaccine-associated CD4 TCRs, with dominance at 160-218 and 743-854. Receipt of two AZD1222 doses was followed by a rise in Spike-specific TCR breadth and depth. Among those given AZD1222, only six were seropositive at baseline. Reportedly, nearly half the spike-specific TCRs target unmutated variant regions.

For this clone: Antigen specificity is unknown.

Here the sequenced sample was peripheral blood, taken 28 days after the second AZD1222 dose. The chain recombines TRBV3-1 (or the pseudogene TRBV3-2) with TRBJ1-3; D unresolved. The TCR sequence derives from an adult who received the AZD1222 COVID-19 vaccine. The CDR3, as DNA: TGTGCCAGCAGCCCCGGCCATGGAGGAAACACCATATATTTT. Translated, it gives CASSPGHGGNTIYF.